These 22 T cell receptor beta chains originate from one sample sequenced in a study. The sorted Tregs were CD4+CD25+CD127-/low cells. One entry per CDR3 protein results from TCRdb running MiXCR on the 5' RACE reads. The repertoire includes roughly 45,000 distinct CDR3 sequences, less than 25% of them detected once, and over 3.5% sits in the top ten. The specimen was Tregs sorted from blood. The receptors stem from a female donor with breast cancer.

Concerning this clonotype: At one of its ends the junction is not consistent with the germline gene, which may arise from a read error. This chain connects TRBV7-3 to TRBJ2-7, with TRBD1 matching over 8 bases. Looked up from germline, CDR1 is SGHTA and CDR2 is FQGTGA. The CDR3 loop spans 15 amino acids. CDR3 nucleotides: TGTGCCAGCAGCTTATACAGGGGGAGCTCCTACGAGCAGCACTTC. Translated, it gives CASSLYRGSSYEQHF.

This clonotype was seen more than once but under ten times. J is TRBJ2-3 and V is TRBV29-1; TRBD1 matches at 7 bases. Germline CDR1 SQVTM, CDR2 ANQGSEA. This CDR3 region has 12 residues. Trimming took 3 bases from V and 4 from J; bases not matched to a gene: 1. The CDR3 coding sequence is TGCAGCGTTGAGCAGGGGGCAGATACGCAGTATTTT. This sequence encodes CSVEQGADTQYF.

The chain employs TRBV20-1 and TRBJ1-6, with 8 positions matching TRBD1. J gave up 7 bases and V 0 bases, and 11 bases lay outside the gene matches. The CDR3 contains 17 residues. Germline values: CDR1 DFQATT, CDR2 SNEGSKA (reference sequence). CDR3 residues: CSARDGQGAGANSPLHF. The CDR3 coding sequence is TGCAGTGCTAGAGATGGCCAGGGGGCGGGAGCCAATTCACCCCTCCACTTT.

Only a few counts were recorded for this clonotype. The V gene is TRBV7-2, the J gene TRBJ2-1, with D hard to call. This CDR3 has 13 residues. V lost 4 bases and J 8 bases, leaving 12 bases between the germline ends. Germline V gene lookup returns CDR1 SGHTA and CDR2 FQGNSA. CDR3 region: CASSSYQRDEQFF. CDR3 nucleotide sequence: TGTGCCAGCAGCTCTTATCAACGTGATGAGCAGTTCTTC.

The V gene is TRBV5-1, the J gene TRBJ2-3; 10 bases align to TRBD2. V dropped 1 base and J dropped 5; count of bases not matched to a gene: 7. The CDR3 spans 16 residues. Germline-derived CDR1 and CDR2 are SGHRS and YFSETQ. CDR3: CASSLSPSGSRDTQYF. The CDR3 DNA reads as TGCGCCAGCAGCTTGTCCCCTAGCGGGAGTCGAGATACGCAGTATTTT.

This clonotype was detected many times. This chain uses TRBV5-1 with TRBJ1-5; the D is unclear. Deletions cut 0 bases from V and 6 bases from J, with 13 bases between. CDR1 is SGHRS and CDR2 is YFSETQ in the germline V gene. The CDR3 consists of 15 residues. CDR3 sequence (DNA): TGCGCCAGCAGCTTGGGAGACGGGCCAGGTCAGCCCCAGCATTTT. Its protein product is CASSLGDGPGQPQHF.

This clonotype was picked up a small number of times. V is TRBV5-1 and J is TRBJ2-1, with 8 bases identical to TRBD2. This CDR3 contains 15 residues. V was pared by 4 bases and J by 3 bases, with 6 bases of the junction left unmatched. Germline-derived CDR1 and CDR2 are SGHRS and YFSETQ. The CDR3 sequence: CASSMTGGGYNEQFF. The CDR3 DNA sequence: TGCGCCAGCAGCATGACGGGAGGGGGCTACAATGAGCAGTTCTTC.

This chain links TRBV12-3 or TRBV12-4 with TRBJ1-2, with a tentative D call TRBD1 (5 bases). The CDR3 is made up of 15 amino acids. V lost 5 bases and J lost 5, with 18 bases in between. The CDR3 region is CASSDRDGSLYGYTF. In DNA, the CDR3 is TGTGCCAGCAGTGACCGGGACGGCAGCCTTTATGGCTACACCTTC.

Many counts were recorded for this clonotype. The DNA for the CDR3 is TGCAGTGCTAGGGGCAGGAGGGGATCCACTGAAGCTTTCTTT. As protein: CSARGRRGSTEAFF. The genes are TRBV20-1 and TRBJ1-1; D is perhaps TRBD1 (5 bases). The V gene's germline CDR1 is DFQATT and CDR2 SNEGSKA (reference sequence). Trimming shortened V by 3 bases and J by 4 bases, and 15 bases separated the two germline ends. The CDR3 extends over 14 amino acids.

The sample holds a few counts of this clonotype. This chain connects TRBV4-2 to TRBJ2-1; 12 bases line up with TRBD2. The V gene's germline CDR1 is LGHNA and CDR2 YNFKEQ. The CDR3 runs to 18 residues. Losses at the gene ends were 0 bases for V and 6 bases for J; bases not matched to a gene: 9. The CDR3 DNA sequence: TGTGCCAGCAGCCAAGATCATCTAGCGGGAGGGCCCAGCAATGAGCAGTTCTTC. Protein sequence: CASSQDHLAGGPSNEQFF.

The genes are TRBV5-1 and TRBJ2-1; 9 bases map to TRBD2. Germline V lookup: CDR1 SGHRS, CDR2 YFSETQ. The CDR3 covers 15 residues. The junction had 3 bases not matched to a gene; V was cut back by 0 bases and J by 5 bases. The CDR3: CASSLGGRANNEQFF. CDR3 nucleotides: TGCGCCAGCAGCTTGGGCGGGAGGGCTAACAATGAGCAGTTCTTC.

This clonotype came up a few times. The chain employs TRBV7-2 and TRBJ2-7, with D perhaps matching TRBD2 (6 bases). Germline V CDR1 and CDR2: SGHTA, FQGNSA. V dropped 5 bases and J dropped 3 bases, with 17 bases sitting between them. This CDR3 is built from 15 residues. CDR3: CASSHLRDSVYEQYF. The CDR3 DNA sequence: TGTGCCAGCAGCCATCTTCGGGACTCCGTCTACGAGCAGTACTTC.

In its sample, this clonotype was seen many times. The J gene is TRBJ2-1, the V gene TRBV6-1; D gene ambiguous. Deletions cut 1 base from V and 4 bases from J, with 2 bases between. Germline CDR1 and CDR2: MNHNS and SASEGT. This CDR3 is 12 amino acids long. Here the CDR3 reads CASSEGYNEQFF. The CDR3 nucleotides are TGTGCCAGCAGTGAAGGGTACAATGAGCAGTTCTTC.

The rearrangement joins TRBV15 to TRBJ2-1; TRBD2 might be the D (6 bases). This CDR3 spans 14 amino acids. Germline CDR1 and CDR2: LNHNV and YYDKDF (reference sequence). Trimming took off 5 bases at V and 7 bases at J, with 15 bases between the two ends. The CDR3 sequence: CATSDLGEENEQFF. The CDR3 bases are TGTGCCACCAGCGACCTGGGGGAGGAAAATGAGCAGTTCTTC.

This clonotype was counted ten times or more. The V and J genes are TRBV4-1 and TRBJ1-1; no firm D call. CDR3 length equals 13 residues. The V gene lost 5 bases and the J gene lost 7 bases, with 14 bases spanning the gap. The germline CDR1 and CDR2 sequences are MGHRA and YSYEKL. Here the CDR3 DNA reads TGCGCCAGCAGCACCTCAATAAGGGATGAAGCTTTCTTT. Amino acid sequence: CASSTSIRDEAFF.

Only a few counts were recorded for this clonotype. The chain uses TRBV27 and TRBJ1-5, with 9 bases fitting TRBD1. The V gene's germline CDR1 is MNHEY and CDR2 SMNVEV (reference sequence). V lost 3 bases and J lost 4; bases outside the gene matches: 1. The CDR3 consists of 14 residues. In DNA, the CDR3 is TGTGCCAGCAGTTTGACAGGGGGGAATCAGCCCCAGCATTTT. It specifies CASSLTGGNQPQHF.

This clonotype was seen repeatedly, ten times or more. This sequence joins TRBV5-1 and TRBJ2-5; D possibly uses TRBD1 or TRBD2 (7 bases each). Looked up from germline, CDR1 is SGHRS and CDR2 is YFSETQ. The CDR3 length is 16 residues. The V end was cut by 6 bases, the J end by 2 bases, with 20 bases between. CDR3 in amino acids: CASNPGAGGEQETQYF. CDR3 DNA sequence: TGCGCCAGCAATCCGGGAGCAGGGGGGGAACAAGAGACCCAGTACTTC.

This clonotype was seen more than once but under ten times. This chain joins TRBV12-3 or TRBV12-4 and TRBJ2-2; 13 bases agree with TRBD2. The CDR3 consists of 17 residues. J lost 4 bases, V lost 6 bases, and 8 bases had no gene match. The CDR3 DNA reads as TGTGCCAGCAGCCGGAGGACTAGCGGGAGCAGCACCGGGGAGCTGTTTTTT. Translating it yields CASSRRTSGSSTGELFF.

This clonotype was seen a handful of times. This chain joins TRBV7-3 and TRBJ1-1; TRBD1 matches 9 bases. Germline loops: CDR1 SGHTA, CDR2 FQGTGA. V shed 2 bases and J 3 bases; nucleotides not matched to a gene: 1. The CDR3 is 14 amino acids. CDR3 DNA sequence: TGTGCCAGCAGCTTAGGGACAGGGCACACTGAAGCTTTCTTT. This encodes CASSLGTGHTEAFF.

A few counts support this clonotype. The chain couples TRBV2 to TRBJ2-5; unclear D gene. The CDR3 consists of 14 residues. CDR1 is SNHLY, CDR2 FYNNEI, per germline. Trimming left V 3 bases short and J 2 bases short, with 10 bases between. The CDR3 reads CASSDQTPQETQYF. The CDR3 bases are TGTGCCAGCAGTGATCAGACTCCACAAGAGACCCAGTACTTC.

This clonotype was picked up a small number of times. V and J are TRBV6-6 and TRBJ2-3; D not resolved. The V end was cut by 7 bases, the J end by 6 bases, with 14 bases between. Germline V gene data show CDR1 as MNHNY and CDR2 as SVGAGI (reference sequence). The CDR3 contains 13 residues. CDR3 sequence: CASIWSGGDTQYF. The DNA of the CDR3 is TGTGCCAGCATTTGGTCGGGTGGGGATACGCAGTATTTT.

About this clonotype: At one boundary the junction diverges from the germline segment, which might be a read error. The J gene is TRBJ2-1, the V gene TRBV10-3; 12 positions agree with TRBD1. The CDR3 covers 15 residues. CDR1 is ENHRY and CDR2 is SYGVKD in the germline V gene. The CDR3 loop is CAIGLRDRGLHEQIF. In DNA, the CDR3 is TGTGCCATCGGGCTCCGGGACAGGGGGCTTCATGAGCAGATCTTC.